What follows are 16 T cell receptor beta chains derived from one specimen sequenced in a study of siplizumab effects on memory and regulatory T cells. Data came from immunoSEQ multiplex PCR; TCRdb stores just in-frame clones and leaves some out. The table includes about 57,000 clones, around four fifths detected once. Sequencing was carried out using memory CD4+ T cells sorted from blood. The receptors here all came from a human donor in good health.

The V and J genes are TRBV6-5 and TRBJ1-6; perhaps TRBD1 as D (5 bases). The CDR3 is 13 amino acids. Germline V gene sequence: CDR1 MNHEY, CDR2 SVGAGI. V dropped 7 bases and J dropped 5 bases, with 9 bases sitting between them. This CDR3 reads CASMADNNSPLHF. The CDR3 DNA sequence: TGTGCCAGCATGGCGGACAATAATTCACCCCTCCACTTT.

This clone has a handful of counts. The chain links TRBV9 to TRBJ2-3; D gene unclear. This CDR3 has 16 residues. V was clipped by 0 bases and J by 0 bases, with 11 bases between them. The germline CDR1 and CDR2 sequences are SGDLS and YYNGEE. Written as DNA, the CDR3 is TGTGCCAGCAGCGTAGGGGCAGCTCCTAGCACAGATACGCAGTATTTT. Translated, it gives CASSVGAAPSTDTQYF.

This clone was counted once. CDR3 DNA: TGTGCCAGCTCAACTACAGGGGGCAGCACTGAAGCTTTCTTT. Its translation is CASSTTGGSTEAFF. The chain couples TRBV18 to TRBJ1-1; 9 positions agree with TRBD1. Germline V lookup: CDR1 KGHSH, CDR2 LQKENI. This CDR3 is built from 14 residues. The trim removed 5 bases at V and 4 bases at J, leaving 5 bases unmatched.

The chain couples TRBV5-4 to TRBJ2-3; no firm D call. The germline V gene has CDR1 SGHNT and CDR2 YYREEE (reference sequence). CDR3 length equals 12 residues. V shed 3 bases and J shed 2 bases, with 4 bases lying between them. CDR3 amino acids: CASSSYTDTQYF. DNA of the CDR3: TGTGCCAGCAGCTCGTACACAGATACGCAGTATTTT.

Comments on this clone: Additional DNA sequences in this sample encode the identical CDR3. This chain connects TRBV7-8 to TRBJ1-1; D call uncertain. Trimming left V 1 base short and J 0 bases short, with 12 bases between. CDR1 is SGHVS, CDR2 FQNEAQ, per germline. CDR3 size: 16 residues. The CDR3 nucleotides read TGTGCCAGCAGCTTAGGGGGAGAAGGGATGAACACTGAAGCTTTCTTT. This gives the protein CASSLGGEGMNTEAFF.

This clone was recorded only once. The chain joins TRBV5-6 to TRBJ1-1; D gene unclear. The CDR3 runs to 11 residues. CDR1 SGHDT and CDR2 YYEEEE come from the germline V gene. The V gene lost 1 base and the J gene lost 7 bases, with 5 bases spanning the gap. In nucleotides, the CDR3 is TGTGCCAGCAGCTTGTACGGTGAAGCTTTCTTT. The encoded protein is CASSLYGEAFF.

The DNA of the CDR3 is TGTGCCAGCAGCCGGGGACTAGCGGCGGCCGGGATCTACGAGCAGTACTTC. Its translation: CASSRGLAAAGIYEQYF. The chain has TRBV4-2 and TRBJ2-7, with 11 bases matching TRBD2. This CDR3 has 17 amino acids. V dropped 4 bases and J dropped 3; count of bases not matched to a gene: 11. From germline, CDR1 is LGHNA and CDR2 YNFKEQ.

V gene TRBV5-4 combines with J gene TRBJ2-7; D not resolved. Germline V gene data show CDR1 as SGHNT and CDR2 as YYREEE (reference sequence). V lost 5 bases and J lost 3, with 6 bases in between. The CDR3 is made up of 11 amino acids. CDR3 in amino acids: CASSLIYEQYF. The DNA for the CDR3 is TGTGCCAGCAGTTTGATCTACGAGCAGTACTTC. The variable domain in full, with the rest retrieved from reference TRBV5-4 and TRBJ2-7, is ETGVTQSPTHLIKTRGQQVTLRCSSQSGHNTVSWYQQALGQGPQFIFQYYREEENGRGNFPPRFSGLQFPNYSSELNVNALELDDSALYLCASSLIYEQYFGPGTRLTVT.

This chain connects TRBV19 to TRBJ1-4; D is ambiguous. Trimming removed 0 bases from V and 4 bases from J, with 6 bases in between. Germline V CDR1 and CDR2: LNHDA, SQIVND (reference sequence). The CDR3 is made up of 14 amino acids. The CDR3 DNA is TGTGCCAGTAGTATAGATCGGAATAATGAAAAACTGTTTTTT. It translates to CASSIDRNNEKLFF.

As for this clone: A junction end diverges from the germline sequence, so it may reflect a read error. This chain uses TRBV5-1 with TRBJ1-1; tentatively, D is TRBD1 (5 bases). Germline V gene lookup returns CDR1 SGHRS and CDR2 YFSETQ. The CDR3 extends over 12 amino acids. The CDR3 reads CASSLGVVEAFF. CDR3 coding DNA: TGTGCCAGCAGCTTGGGGGTGGTTGAAGCTTTCTTT.

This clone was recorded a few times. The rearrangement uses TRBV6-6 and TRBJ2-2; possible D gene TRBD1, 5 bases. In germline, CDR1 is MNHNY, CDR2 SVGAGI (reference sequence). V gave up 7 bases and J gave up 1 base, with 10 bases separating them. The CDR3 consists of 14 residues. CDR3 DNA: TGTGCCAGCACCATTGACAGGAACACCGGGGAGCTGTTTTTT. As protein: CASTIDRNTGELFF.

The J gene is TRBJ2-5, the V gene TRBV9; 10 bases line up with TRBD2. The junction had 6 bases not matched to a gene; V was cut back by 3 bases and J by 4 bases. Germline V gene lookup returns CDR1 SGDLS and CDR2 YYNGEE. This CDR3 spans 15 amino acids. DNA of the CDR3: TGTGCCAGCAGCGAGCTTAGCGGGAGGTCAGAGACCCAGTACTTC. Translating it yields CASSELSGRSETQYF.

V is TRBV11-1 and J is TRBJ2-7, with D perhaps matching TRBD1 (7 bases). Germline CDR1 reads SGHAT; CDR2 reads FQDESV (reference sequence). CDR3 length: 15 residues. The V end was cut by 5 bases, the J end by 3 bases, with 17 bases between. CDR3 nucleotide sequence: TGTGCCAGCAGCCCATCCCAGGGGGGACGCTACGAGCAGTACTTC. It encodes CASSPSQGGRYEQYF.

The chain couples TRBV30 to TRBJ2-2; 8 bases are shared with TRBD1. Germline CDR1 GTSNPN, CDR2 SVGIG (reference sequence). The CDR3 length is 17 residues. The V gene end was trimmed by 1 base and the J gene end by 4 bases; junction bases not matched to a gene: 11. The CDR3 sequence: CAWSGVPGTGPTGELFF. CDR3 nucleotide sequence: TGTGCCTGGAGTGGGGTTCCCGGGACAGGCCCCACCGGGGAGCTGTTTTTT.

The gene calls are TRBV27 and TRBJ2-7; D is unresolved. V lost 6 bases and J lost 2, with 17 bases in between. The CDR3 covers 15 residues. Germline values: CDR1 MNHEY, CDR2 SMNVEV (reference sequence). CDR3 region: CASRSMTAGAYEQYF. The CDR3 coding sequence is TGTGCCAGCAGGTCAATGACCGCCGGCGCCTACGAGCAGTACTTC.

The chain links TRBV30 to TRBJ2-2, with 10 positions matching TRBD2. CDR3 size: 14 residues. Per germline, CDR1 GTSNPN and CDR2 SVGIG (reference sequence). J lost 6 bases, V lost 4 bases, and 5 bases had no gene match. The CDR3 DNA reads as TGTGCCTGGACGGCGGGACTAGCGTCCGGGGAGCTGTTTTTT. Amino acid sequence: CAWTAGLASGELFF.